This TCR beta chain was retrieved from a study of T cell responses to AZD1222 COVID-19 vaccine. Study observations and caveats: Of the AZD1222 recipients, only five or six were seropositive at baseline. Females made up more of the donors, who were largely white British, and clonal diversity may have come out too low.

The assay was immunoSEQ multiplex PCR, and TCRdb's table has in-frame clones only and misses some. The data contain nearly 110,000 clones, over 80% of them singletons. In the case of this clone: Its antigen is unidentified.

Source: peripheral blood, taken 28 days after the second AZD1222 dose. The TCR originated in an adult who received the AZD1222 COVID-19 vaccine.

The DNA for the CDR3 is TGTGCCAGCCCTCCTCTCCTAGTGGCCTCCTACAATGAGCAGTTCTTC. Protein product: CASPPLLVASYNEQFF. This sequence joins TRBV21-1 and TRBJ2-1; the tabulated D call, TRBD2, remains unverified against the DNA. TRBV21-1 counts as a pseudogene. This CDR3 is 16 amino acids long.